This entry features one T cell receptor (beta chain) sequence. Its antigen is undetermined. Amplification by 5'RACE using constant-segment primers produced TCR alpha and TCR beta cDNA libraries that carried sample barcodes and UMIs. Using its own MiXCR run on the 5' RACE reads, TCRdb lists one record per CDR3 protein. The data show fewer than 650,000 distinct CDR3 sequences, with 20% to 25% seen just once and approximately 8.4% held by the top ten. This record belongs to a study of T-cell memory formation after mild COVID-19. Study conclusions and caveats: A second wave expanding day 15 to 37 was CD4+-biased; contracting clones were balanced. Contracting CD4+ clones were located mainly in CM and EM, and CD8+ clones in EMRA. Confirmation of SARS-CoV-2 specificity was lacking for second-wave clones peaking day 37.

With 2 bases clipped from V and 1 base from J, the junction kept 12 bases outside the gene matches. Germline-derived CDR1 and CDR2 are MNHNY and SVGAGI (reference sequence). This CDR3 contains 18 residues. The sequencing sample was made of PBMCs or a T cell subset sorted from them (not recorded which). This chain joins TRBV6-6 and TRBJ2-7, with TRBD2 matching over 9 bases. This receptor was identified in an adult woman who had mild COVID-19 (a few samples of this study predate the infection). Cell type and time point are not known. Written as DNA, the CDR3 is TGTGCCAGCAGTTACGTAACATCACTAGCGGGCTTTTCCTACGAGCAGTACTTC. Protein: CASSYVTSLAGFSYEQYF.